A single sample is the source of the 7 T cell receptor beta chains below, sequenced in a study of T-cell reconstitution after alpha-beta-depleted transplantation in children. For TCRbeta, the library was prepared with unique molecular identifiers. TCRdb called the PCR reads again in MiXCR, with one record for every CDR3 protein. Here the sample spans just over 950,000 distinct CDR3 sequences, around 30% being singletons. Sequencing was performed on PBMCs, mostly from graft donor cells, taken 360 days after TCRalphabeta/CD19-depleted stem cell transplant. The receptors stem from a boy younger than two who had a stem cell transplant for SCID, so the T cells may come from the graft donor.

A few counts support this clonotype. This may come from a read error, since a much larger clone is one base off. V gene TRBV7-2 combines with J gene TRBJ1-2, with 8 bases lining up with TRBD1. The J segment lost 7 bases and the V segment lost 5 bases, leaving 6 bases of the junction unmatched. In germline, CDR1 is SGHTA, CDR2 FQGNSA. This CDR3 region has 13 residues. CDR3 in DNA: TGTGCCAGCAGCCCGGACAGGGAGTTTGGCTACACCTTC. It specifies CASSPDREFGYTF.

J is TRBJ2-7 and V is TRBV29-1, with D possibly TRBD1 on 6 matching bases. The V end was cut by 5 bases, the J end by 6 bases, with 20 bases between. The CDR3 covers 14 residues. Germline-derived CDR1 and CDR2 are SQVTM and ANQGSEA. CDR3 DNA sequence: TGCAGCGTTCTCCTCGCAGGGGAAGTACGCGAGCAGTACTTC. Protein product: CSVLLAGEVREQYF.

The genes are TRBV12-3 or TRBV12-4 and TRBJ2-1; 14 nucleotides line up with TRBD2. This CDR3 spans 16 amino acids. With V trimmed by 10 bases and J by 2 bases, 7 bases remained unmatched. The chain's CDR3 is CATRLAGGHPYNEQFF. In DNA form, the CDR3 reads TGTGCCACCCGACTAGCGGGGGGGCACCCCTACAATGAGCAGTTCTTC.

This clonotype was counted only a few times. This chain links TRBV27 with TRBJ2-5; tentatively, D is TRBD1 (6 bases). The V end was cut by 3 bases, the J end by 5 bases, with 16 bases between. Germline V gene data show CDR1 as MNHEY and CDR2 as SMNVEV (reference sequence). The CDR3 has 15 residues. CDR3 sequence reads: CASSFNRVERETQYF. Here the CDR3 DNA reads TGTGCCAGCAGTTTCAACAGGGTAGAGCGGGAGACCCAGTACTTC.

The chain is built from TRBV2 and TRBJ2-5; D possibly corresponds to TRBD1 (6 bases). The germline gives CDR1 SNHLY, CDR2 FYNNEI. The length of the CDR3 is 14 residues. The V end was cut by 3 bases, the J end by 6 bases, with 14 bases between. In DNA, the CDR3 is TGTGCCAGCAGTGATTTGGGGGCCGGTCAGACCCAGTACTTC. Protein: CASSDLGAGQTQYF.

This chain uses TRBV20-1 with TRBJ1-5; D unresolved. The CDR3 length is 12 residues. Deletions cut 0 bases from V and 7 bases from J, with 7 bases between. The V gene's germline CDR1 is DFQATT and CDR2 SNEGSKA (reference sequence). In DNA form, the CDR3 reads TGCAGTGCTAGAGATTTCGGGCAGCCCCAGCATTTT. It encodes CSARDFGQPQHF.

This chain links TRBV20-1 with TRBJ2-1; TRBD1 aligns across 8 bases. J was trimmed by 7 bases and V by 5 bases; bases with no gene match: 10. The CDR3 extends over 14 amino acids. Germline V gene lookup returns CDR1 DFQATT and CDR2 SNEGSKA (reference sequence). The CDR3 is CSAAEAGTGNEQFF. The CDR3 region has the DNA TGCAGTGCTGCCGAGGCCGGGACAGGTAATGAGCAGTTCTTC.